A single sample gave rise to the 5 T cell receptor beta chains below, sequenced in a study of blood T cell repertoires in COVID-19. The data were produced by immunoSEQ multiplex PCR, yet TCRdb's version contains in-frame clones alone and is incomplete. The sample lists tens of thousands of clones, approximately 84% occurring once. The sample comprised peripheral blood. The receptors derive from a human donor in a cohort sampled during active COVID-19.

This clone was seen a handful of times. V and J are TRBV28 and TRBJ1-6; D gene unclear. CDR1 is MDHEN and CDR2 is SYDVKM in the germline V gene. Trimming took off 6 bases at V and 0 bases at J, with 3 bases between the two ends. This CDR3 has 13 amino acids. In DNA, the CDR3 is TGTGCCAGCAGGGCCTCCTATAATTCACCCCTCCACTTT. Its translation is CASRASYNSPLHF.

V is TRBV28 and J is TRBJ1-2, with 10 bases matching TRBD1. The CDR3 totals 16 residues. The ends lost 5 bases at V and 4 bases at J; junction bases unmatched: 10. Germline values: CDR1 MDHEN, CDR2 SYDVKM. The CDR3 region has the DNA TGTGCCAGCAGTGAAGGGACAGGGGAGGGTGCCTATGGCTACACCTTC. The encoded protein is CASSEGTGEGAYGYTF.

V usage is TRBV5-5 and J usage is TRBJ1-5, with D possibly matching TRBD1 (5 bases). The germline gives CDR1 SGHKS, CDR2 YYEKEE (reference sequence). V lost 0 bases, J lost 4 bases, and 11 bases lay in between. The CDR3 runs 15 residues. In nucleotides, the CDR3 is TGTGCCAGCAGCTTGGGGGGCCAGGGAAATCAGCCCCAGCATTTT. It translates to CASSLGGQGNQPQHF.

This chain links TRBV6-5 with TRBJ1-2; 11 nucleotides line up with TRBD1. CDR1 is MNHEY and CDR2 is SVGAGI in the germline V gene. Losses at the gene ends were 8 bases for V and 4 bases for J; bases not matched to a gene: 3. The CDR3 has 13 amino acids. The CDR3: CASRTGGSYGYTF. In DNA, the CDR3 is TGTGCCAGCCGGACAGGGGGCAGCTATGGCTACACCTTC.

V and J are TRBV4-2 and TRBJ2-7; 13 nucleotides align to TRBD2. The CDR3 covers 20 residues. V shed 3 bases, J shed 6 bases, and the junction held 20 bases outside the gene matches. The germline gives CDR1 LGHNA, CDR2 YNFKEQ. CDR3 DNA sequence: TGTGCCAGCAGCCATCCCTCGGCACTAGCGGGGGGGAGGAGAGGGCTCGAGCAGTACTTC. Translated: CASSHPSALAGGRRGLEQYF.